What follows are 9 T cell receptor beta chains derived from one specimen sequenced in a study of T cells in Graves' hyperthyroidism and ophthalmopathy. Amplification targeted TCR beta CDR3 regions from RNA transcripts. HTBI primers were the set used in a first-round RT-PCR of the TCR CDR3. TCRdb re-analysed the multiplex PCR reads in MiXCR, keeping a single row per CDR3 protein. Among more than 300,000 distinct CDR3 sequences, 17% were seen once, and the ten largest hold 34%. The sequencing sample was made of blood. The receptors shown here come from a woman aged 25 to 45 with Graves' hyperthyroidism that later progressed to Graves' ophthalmopathy.

The table lists this clonotype with many counts. V and J are TRBV2 and TRBJ2-5; 10 bases are a match to TRBD2. Per germline, CDR1 SNHLY and CDR2 FYNNEI. The CDR3 is 16 residues long. The ends lost 6 bases at V and 5 bases at J; junction bases unmatched: 12. The CDR3 is CASSGWTSGISETQYF. The CDR3 DNA is TGTGCCAGCAGCGGATGGACTAGCGGAATATCGGAGACCCAGTACTTC.

The V call is TRBV11-2, the J call TRBJ2-7; D is perhaps TRBD1 (5 bases). CDR3 length: 16 amino acids. In germline, CDR1 is SGHAT, CDR2 FQNNGV. The V end was cut by 5 bases, the J end by 6 bases, with 23 bases between. The CDR3 protein is CASSAPNGQPGLEQYF. CDR3 nucleotides: TGTGCCAGCAGCGCTCCGAATGGACAACCGGGTCTCGAGCAGTACTTC. Full variable domain (rest looked up from reference TRBV11-2 and TRBJ2-7): EAGVAQSPRYKIIEKRQSVAFWCNPISGHATLYWYQQILGQGPKLLIQFQNNGVVDDSQLPKDRFSAERLKGVDSTLKIQPAKLEDSAVYLCASSAPNGQPGLEQYFGPGTRLTVT.

This clonotype was recorded many times. The chain recombines TRBV29-1 with TRBJ1-5; D ambiguous. The germline V gene has CDR1 SQVTM and CDR2 ANQGSEA. The CDR3 loop spans 13 amino acids. The V and J ends lost 4 bases and 7 bases respectively, with 14 bases between them. The CDR3 region has the DNA TGCAGCGTTGCCACCTTGGCTGGACAGCCCCAGCATTTT. Translated, it gives CSVATLAGQPQHF.

This clonotype was detected ten times or more. The J gene is TRBJ1-4, the V gene TRBV7-9, with no clear D. Germline CDR1 SEHNR, CDR2 FQNEAQ (reference sequence). V lost 4 bases and J lost 7, with 19 bases in between. This CDR3 has 16 amino acids. The CDR3 region is CASSSTRTEETEKLFF. Written as DNA, the CDR3 is TGTGCCAGCAGCTCGACGCGGACGGAGGAGACTGAAAAACTGTTTTTT.

This clonotype appeared many times. The CDR3 region is CASSLDSRSTDTQYF. The DNA for the CDR3 is TGTGCCAGCAGCCTAGATAGCAGGAGCACAGATACGCAGTATTTT. The chain links TRBV7-8 to TRBJ2-3; D uncertain. In germline, CDR1 is SGHVS, CDR2 FQNEAQ. This CDR3 region has 15 residues. The germline V and J ends were trimmed by 5 bases and 0 bases, with 12 bases remaining between them.

In this sample, this clonotype turned up many times. The CDR3 loop reads CASSGGDRAQETQYF. In DNA, the CDR3 is TGTGCCAGCAGCGGAGGTGACAGAGCCCAAGAGACCCAGTACTTC. The chain combines TRBV9 with TRBJ2-5; a possible D gene is TRBD1 (5 bases). CDR1 and CDR2 (germline): SGDLS, YYNGEE. The V gene lost 3 bases and the J gene lost 1 base, with 13 bases spanning the gap. The CDR3 sequence is 15 residues long.

This clonotype appeared many times. The chain has TRBV27 and TRBJ2-5; 7 bases match TRBD2. Germline V CDR1 and CDR2: MNHEY, SMNVEV (reference sequence). The CDR3 contains 16 residues. Trimming at V came to 1 base and at J to 5 bases, leaving 10 bases not matched to a gene. The CDR3 nucleotides read TGTGCCAGCAGTTTATGGGGGGGGAGGAGCAGGGAGACCCAGTACTTC. Protein: CASSLWGGRSRETQYF.

The J gene is TRBJ1-2, the V gene TRBV20-1; 8 bases are shared with TRBD1. The CDR3 consists of 13 residues. With V trimmed by 5 bases and J by 8 bases, 10 bases remained unmatched. CDR1 is DFQATT and CDR2 is SNEGSKA in the germline V gene (reference sequence). CDR3 protein: CSAGTGGGVGYTF. CDR3 nucleotide sequence: TGCAGTGCTGGAACAGGGGGAGGGGTAGGCTACACCTTC.

This clonotype came up many times. The rearrangement uses TRBV5-5 and TRBJ2-7; TRBD1 aligns across 8 bases. V shed 1 base, J shed 2 bases, and the junction held 11 bases outside the gene matches. This CDR3 region has 17 residues. CDR1 SGHKS and CDR2 YYEKEE come from the germline V gene (reference sequence). The CDR3 nucleotides are TGTGCCAGCAGCTTGTATGAGCCGGGACAGGAGACCTACGAGCAGTACTTC. Translating it yields CASSLYEPGQETYEQYF.